Listed here is a single T cell receptor beta chain. Its target is unknown. Reverse transcription of about 0.45 to 1 ug RNA was performed with random hexamers. TCR beta CDR3 was amplified by immunoSEQ covering 54 Vbeta and 13 Jbeta. Using its own MiXCR run on the immunoSEQ multiplex PCR reads, TCRdb lists one record per CDR3 protein. This table holds roughly 200,000 distinct CDR3 sequences, approximately 95% found once. The data were taken from a study of CD8 T cells in Susac syndrome. CD8+ and CD4+ T cells from blood underwent TCR beta sequencing, which was carried out in a high-throughput format. Each multiple sclerosis control was a treatment-naive patient with relapsing-remitting disease that was either stable or active. Study results and limitations: That the number of individuals in its TCR sequencing and HLA analysis was relatively small was acknowledged by the study.

The germline V gene encodes CDR1 MNHEY and CDR2 SMNVEV (reference sequence). Trimming shortened V by 6 bases and J by 3 bases, and 20 bases separated the two germline ends. There are 16 residues in the CDR3. Sequenced material: CD4+ T cells from PBMCs. The sequence derives from a human donor with multiple sclerosis. The J gene is TRBJ1-2, the V gene TRBV27; D perhaps matches TRBD1 (5 bases). In nucleotides, the CDR3 is TGTGCCAGCAGAGGGTATGAGGAGGGGAAGGACTATGGCTACACCTTC. Amino acids: CASRGYEEGKDYGYTF.